These 12 T cell receptor beta chains were sequenced from one sample in a study of shared clonotypes between healthy human individuals. The method was immunoSEQ multiplex PCR; TCRdb's version includes in-frame clones alone and lacks a portion of them. The sample lists 2 million to 2.5 million clones; 80% to 95% were seen once. The sequenced sample was naive CD4+ T cells from PBMCs. Subset meaning: CD45RA+ positively selected. These receptors all come from a man in his late teens or twenties in good health. Some clones in this sample may be carry-over from other donors' samples.

The V and J genes are TRBV2 and TRBJ2-5, with D tentatively TRBD2 (6 bases). Germline V gene sequence: CDR1 SNHLY, CDR2 FYNNEI. V gave up 8 bases and J gave up 9 bases, with 19 bases separating them. The CDR3 loop spans 13 amino acids. The CDR3, as DNA: TGTGCCAGCGGGCGAGGGACTCCTATAGCCCAGTACTTC. This encodes CASGRGTPIAQYF. Full variable domain (remainder filled in from reference TRBV2 and TRBJ2-5): EPEVTQTPSHQVTQMGQEVILRCVPISNHLYFYWYRQILGQKVEFLVSFYNNEISEKSEIFDDQFSVERPDGSNFTLKIRSTKLEDSAMYFCASGRGTPIAQYFGPGTRLLVL.

J is TRBJ1-1 and V is TRBV18; D is unresolved. The CDR3 sequence is 15 residues long. V was clipped by 0 bases and J by 5 bases, with 13 bases between them. Germline loops: CDR1 KGHSH, CDR2 LQKENI. CDR3 sequence reads: CASSPPEGVGTEAFF. Here the CDR3 DNA reads TGTGCCAGCTCACCACCCGAAGGCGTGGGTACTGAAGCTTTCTTT.

The V gene is TRBV6-1, the J gene TRBJ2-5; 12 bases agree with TRBD1. The CDR3 consists of 14 residues. V was pared by 10 bases and J by 5 bases, with 8 bases of the junction left unmatched. Germline lookup yields CDR1 MNHNS and CDR2 SASEGT. The CDR3 sequence is CATGGQGASETQYF. CDR3 nucleotides: TGTGCCACCGGGGGACAGGGGGCTTCGGAGACCCAGTACTTC.

The V call is TRBV7-3, the J call TRBJ2-3, with unresolved D. The CDR3 consists of 14 residues. The V end was cut by 5 bases, the J end by 6 bases, with 15 bases between. Germline loops: CDR1 SGHTA, CDR2 FQGTGA. CDR3 in DNA: TGTGCCAGCAGCCCTCGAGGACCGAGGGATACGCAGTATTTT. This encodes CASSPRGPRDTQYF.

This chain joins TRBV10-3 and TRBJ2-5; tentative D call: TRBD1 (6 bases). Deletions cut 10 bases from V and 2 bases from J, with 14 bases between. CDR3 length equals 13 residues. In germline, CDR1 is ENHRY, CDR2 SYGVKD. CDR3 in DNA: TGTGCCACCCGGGACACAGGACAAGAGACCCAGTACTTC. Encoded protein: CATRDTGQETQYF.

This rearrangement joins TRBV11-2 to TRBJ1-1; 10 nucleotides align to TRBD1. Trimming cost V 5 bases and J 5 bases; bases outside gene matches: 11. The CDR3 covers 16 residues. Germline assignment: CDR1 SGHAT and CDR2 FQNNGV. The CDR3 loop is CASSRPRQGADTEAFF. The CDR3 nucleotides are TGTGCCAGCAGCCGTCCGCGACAGGGGGCTGATACTGAAGCTTTCTTT. Full variable domain (rest looked up from reference TRBV11-2 and TRBJ1-1): EAGVAQSPRYKIIEKRQSVAFWCNPISGHATLYWYQQILGQGPKLLIQFQNNGVVDDSQLPKDRFSAERLKGVDSTLKIQPAKLEDSAVYLCASSRPRQGADTEAFFGQGTRLTVV.

This clone occurred a few times. The rearrangement links TRBV18 to TRBJ1-1, with D unresolved. The CDR3 consists of 14 residues. The ends were cut back, 4 bases at V and 3 bases at J, with 12 bases in the middle. CDR1 is KGHSH and CDR2 is LQKENI in the germline V gene. This CDR3 reads CASSREIRDTEAFF. Here the CDR3 DNA reads TGTGCCAGCTCACGGGAGATTCGGGACACTGAAGCTTTCTTT.

This chain links TRBV7-2 with TRBJ2-4, with D uncertain. The CDR3 runs 15 residues. V lost 4 bases and J lost 1, with 11 bases in between. Germline V CDR1 and CDR2: SGHTA, FQGNSA. In DNA form, the CDR3 reads TGTGCCAGCAGCTCCCGGGCCCTCGCCAAAAACATTCAGTACTTC. This gives the protein CASSSRALAKNIQYF.

Concerning this clone itself: Within the sample, other DNA sequences also encode this same CDR3. This chain connects TRBV5-4 to TRBJ2-7; either TRBD1 or TRBD2 may supply D (6 bases each). The length of the CDR3 is 14 residues. V was pared by 4 bases and J by 0 bases, with 11 bases between. Germline V gene lookup returns CDR1 SGHNT and CDR2 YYREEE (reference sequence). Written as DNA, the CDR3 is TGTGCCAGCAGCCCAAGGGGGGACTCCTACGAGCAGTACTTC. This codes for CASSPRGDSYEQYF.

The chain joins TRBV5-1 to TRBJ2-5; 7 positions agree with TRBD1. Per germline, CDR1 SGHRS and CDR2 YFSETQ. CDR3 size: 12 residues. Trimming at V came to 4 bases and at J to 5 bases, leaving 2 bases not matched to a gene. As DNA, the CDR3 is TGCGCCAGCAGCGCCAGGGGGGAGACCCAGTACTTC. This codes for CASSARGETQYF.

The V gene is TRBV7-3, the J gene TRBJ2-3; 8 bases match TRBD2. Germline V gives CDR1 SGHTA, CDR2 FQGTGA. This CDR3 has 15 amino acids. The ends lost 5 bases at V and 3 bases at J; junction bases unmatched: 7. The CDR3 bases are TGTGCCAGCAGCAACCTACTAGCGGCTACAGATACGCAGTATTTT. This gives the protein CASSNLLAATDTQYF. Combining the CDR3 with reference TRBV7-3 and TRBJ2-3 gives the whole variable domain GAGVSQTPSNKVTEKGKYVELRCDPISGHTALYWYRQSLGQGPEFLIYFQGTGAADDSGLPNDRFFAVRPEGSVSTLKIQRTERGDSAVYLCASSNLLAATDTQYFGPGTRLTVL.

A remark on this clone: Additional DNA sequences in this sample encode the identical CDR3. The rearrangement uses TRBV28 and TRBJ1-2, with unresolved D. This CDR3 contains 11 residues. The ends were cut back, 2 bases at V and 8 bases at J, with 6 bases in the middle. Germline lookup yields CDR1 MDHEN and CDR2 SYDVKM. In DNA, the CDR3 is TGTGCCAGCAGTTTAGGCCGCGGCTACACCTTC. This translates into CASSLGRGYTF.